The sequence of this TCR beta chain was determined in a study of a mutant IDH1 vaccine in newly diagnosed glioma. About the study: Beginning 4-6 weeks after radiotherapy alone, or with temozolomide cycles, vaccination took place. General observations from the study: The vaccine induced immune responses, and these occurred in about 93% of patients.

The time point was: week 11, during vaccination. Each vaccine dose was 300 ug of mutant IDH1 20-mer peptide, with topical imiquimod. As to this clone: What it binds is not known.

Germline V gene data show CDR1 as SGHNT and CDR2 as YYREEE (reference sequence). The V and J ends lost 4 bases and 5 bases respectively, with 19 bases between them. The CDR3 totals 15 residues. This table comes from immunoSEQ multiplex PCR, and its TCRdb copy is limited to in-frame clones, with some not included. The sample includes more than 55,000 clones, about four fifths seen only once; the top ten take 3.6%. The TCR sequence derives from a man aged 25 to 40 with glioma. The V gene is TRBV5-4, the J gene TRBJ2-7; D might be TRBD2 (6 bases). This material consisted of PBMCs, taken from a glioma patient whose treatment included an IDH1 peptide vaccine. In nucleotides, the CDR3 is TGTGCCAGCAGCCCGGGACTGACCGAACTCCACGAGCAGTACTTC. Translating gives CASSPGLTELHEQYF.